The 6 T cell receptor beta chains below all came from one sample that was sequenced in a study of T cell repertoires in cytomegalovirus infection. MiXCR was run by TCRdb on the reads, yielding one entry per CDR3 protein. Here the sample spans around 450,000 distinct CDR3 sequences, roughly 31% being singletons. Sequencing used PBMCs. Receptors were obtained from a human donor in good health (CMV status not recorded). Some clones in this sample may be carry-over from other donors' samples.

This clonotype was detected a few times. The chain couples TRBV5-4 to TRBJ1-2, with 8 bases identical to TRBD1. The CDR3 has 14 amino acids. Trimming cost V 4 bases and J 4 bases; bases outside gene matches: 6. The V gene's germline CDR1 is SGHNT and CDR2 YYREEE (reference sequence). The CDR3 DNA is TGTGCCAGCAGCAGGGGACAGGACCCCTATGGCTACACCTTC. As protein: CASSRGQDPYGYTF.

This clonotype was seen only a few times. The CDR3 DNA is TGTGCCAGCAGTTTATCAGCTATGTACGAGCAGTACTTC. Translating gives CASSLSAMYEQYF. The chain links TRBV27 to TRBJ2-7; D gene unclear. The CDR3 length is 13 residues. Germline CDR1 MNHEY, CDR2 SMNVEV (reference sequence). V was pared by 0 bases and J by 4 bases, with 7 bases between.

Concerning this clonotype: At one end, the junction sequence differs from germline, possibly due to a read error. The J gene is TRBJ1-4, the V gene TRBV10-3, with D uncertain. The CDR3 consists of 12 residues. The V gene's germline CDR1 is ENHRY and CDR2 SYGVKD. CDR3 bases: TGTGACATCAGTGGAGGGAGTGAGGAACTGTTTTTT. This codes for CDISGGSEELFF.

V usage is TRBV15 and J usage is TRBJ2-7; TRBD2 is a possible D gene (5 bases). The germline V gene encodes CDR1 LNHNV and CDR2 YYDKDF (reference sequence). This CDR3 comprises 13 residues. The germline V and J ends were trimmed by 0 bases and 11 bases, with 14 bases remaining between them. The CDR3 reads CATSRESMRGKYF. CDR3 nucleotide sequence: TGTGCCACCAGCAGAGAATCCATGAGAGGGAAGTACTTC.

The chain employs TRBV4-3 and TRBJ2-7; 7 positions agree with TRBD2. V lost 2 bases and J lost 5; bases outside the gene matches: 3. The CDR3 extends over 13 amino acids. Per the germline V gene, CDR1 is LGHNA and CDR2 is YSLEER. Here the CDR3 reads CASSQLRGDEQYF. CDR3 coding DNA: TGCGCCAGCAGCCAACTCCGGGGGGACGAGCAGTACTTC.

This clonotype was found many times. This chain connects TRBV7-6 to TRBJ2-2; no firm D call. The CDR3 runs 16 residues. V lost 3 bases to trimming and J lost 6 bases, with 17 bases between them. Germline CDR1 SGHVS, CDR2 FNYEAQ. The CDR3 sequence: CASSLYLGPPPGELFF. DNA for the CDR3: TGTGCCAGCAGCTTGTACCTCGGACCACCTCCCGGGGAGCTGTTTTTT.